Following are 4 T cell receptor beta chains from one sample sequenced in a study. TCRdb recomputed calls from the RT-PCR reads with MiXCR, one row per CDR3 protein. The table has fewer than 800,000 distinct CDR3 sequences, approximately 15% seen once. Specimen: memory CD4+ T cells from blood. The source is a female donor in good health, serving as a healthy control.

This clonotype showed up just a few times. The chain employs TRBV20-1 and TRBJ2-1, with 9 nucleotides matching TRBD2. This CDR3 has 14 amino acids. The V gene's germline CDR1 is DFQATT and CDR2 SNEGSKA (reference sequence). V lost 2 bases and J lost 8; bases outside the gene matches: 7. CDR3 amino acids: CSARLGGRVYEQFF. The DNA for the CDR3 is TGCAGTGCTAGATTGGGCGGGAGGGTGTATGAGCAGTTCTTC.

Remarks on this clonotype: This may stem from a read error, because a much larger clone lies one nucleotide away. The gene calls are TRBV20-1 and TRBJ2-7; 8 bases agree with TRBD2. The CDR3 totals 15 residues. From germline, CDR1 is DFQATT and CDR2 SNEGSKA (reference sequence). V trimming: 4 bases; J trimming: 3 bases; junction bases outside the gene matches: 11. The CDR3 coding sequence is TGCAGTGCTAATAAGGGGAGCGGGAGCTACTACGAGCAGTACTTC. Translated, it gives CSANKGSGSYYEQYF.

This clonotype was observed a few times. This chain joins TRBV28 and TRBJ2-7; tentatively, D is TRBD1 (5 bases). Trimming cost V 5 bases and J 4 bases, with 12 bases left between them. This CDR3 spans 13 amino acids. Germline V lookup: CDR1 MDHEN, CDR2 SYDVKM. The CDR3 nucleotides read TGTGCCAGCAGTAGGGGCAGATCGTACGAGCAGTACTTC. Protein: CASSRGRSYEQYF.

The rearrangement uses TRBV20-1 and TRBJ1-5; 9 bases map to TRBD1. CDR1 and CDR2 from the germline V gene are DFQATT and SNEGSKA (reference sequence). The V gene end was trimmed by 5 bases and the J gene end by 3 bases; junction bases not matched to a gene: 5. The CDR3 has 14 amino acids. The CDR3, as DNA: TGCAGTGCTCCTTGGACAGGGGCCAATCAGCCCCAGCATTTT. This encodes CSAPWTGANQPQHF.